Sequencing of this T cell receptor beta chain was carried out in a study of Ad26.COV2.S vaccination and SARS-CoV-2 variants. Study background: Donor was one of the participants in the Ad26.COV2.S arm of the COV1001 trial. The study gave Ad26.COV2.S intramuscularly, once or twice 56 days apart. Study conclusions and caveats: Vaccine recipients and placebo recipients showed similar non-spike TCR breadth.

The sample's treatment: roughly 19 received Ad26.COV2.S at low or high dose, single or two shots; about 5 received placebo; per-sample allocation not given. Sampling was done on day 63 after the first vaccine or placebo injection. This person who donated was an adult of 18-55 years in Boston. Libraries were prepared by immunoSEQ multiplex PCR; TCRdb keeps only in-frame clonotypes and omits some of them. This sample has roughly 300,000 clones, with around 89% found just once. As to this clone: Its cognate antigen is unknown.

CDR3 size: 16 residues. Germline V lookup: CDR1 ENHRY, CDR2 SYGVKD. The V and J ends lost 0 bases and 7 bases, in that order; junction bases with no gene match: 6. This receptor was identified in a person aged 18 to 65 who received the Ad26.COV2.S COVID-19 vaccine or a placebo. The chain is built from TRBV10-3 and TRBJ2-1; 10 bases are a match to TRBD2. Here the sequenced sample was peripheral blood, taken in a trial of Ad26.COV2.S vaccine versus placebo. The CDR3 DNA follows: TGTGCCATCAGTGAGTCGGCTAGCGGGAGATTAAATGAGCAGTTCTTC. Translating it yields CAISESASGRLNEQFF.